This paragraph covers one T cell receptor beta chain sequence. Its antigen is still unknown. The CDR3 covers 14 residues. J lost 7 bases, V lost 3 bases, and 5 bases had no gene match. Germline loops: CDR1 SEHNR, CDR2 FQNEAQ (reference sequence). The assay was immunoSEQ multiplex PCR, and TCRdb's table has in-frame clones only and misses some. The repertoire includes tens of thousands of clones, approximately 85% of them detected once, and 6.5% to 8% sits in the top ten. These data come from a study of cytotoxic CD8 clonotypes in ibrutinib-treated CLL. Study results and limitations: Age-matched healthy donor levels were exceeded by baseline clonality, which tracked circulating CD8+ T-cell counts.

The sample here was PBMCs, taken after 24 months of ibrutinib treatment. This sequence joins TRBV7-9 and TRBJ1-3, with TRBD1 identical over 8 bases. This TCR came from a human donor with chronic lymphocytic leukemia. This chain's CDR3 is CASSLTGARNTIYF. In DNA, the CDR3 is TGTGCCAGCAGCTTGACAGGGGCGCGGAACACCATATATTTT.